This TCR beta chain was identified in a study of blood T cell repertoires in COVID-19. About the research overall: Sources were T cells, B-cell-depleted T cells, or PBMCs; the material itself was cDNA or gDNA.

Germline lookup yields CDR1 SGHTA and CDR2 FQGTGA. J gave up 5 bases and V 6 bases, and 9 bases lay outside the gene matches. CDR3 size: 14 residues. Assay used: immunoSEQ multiplex PCR; TCRdb lists only in-frame clones, some missing. The data contain 350,000 to 400,000 clones, around 90% of them singletons. The chain links TRBV7-3 to TRBJ1-1; TRBD1 agrees at 7 bases. Specimen: peripheral blood. The origin of this receptor is a man between 18 and 35 years old with active or convalescent COVID-19. The DNA for the CDR3 is TGTGCCAGCAGTGCCCCGGGACAGCAAACTGAAGCTTTCTTT. Translated: CASSAPGQQTEAFF.